Listed below are T cell receptor beta chains from one sample, sequenced in a study of blood T cell repertoires in COVID-19. Using immunoSEQ multiplex PCR, the repertoire was profiled, and TCRdb retains in-frame clones only, with some absent. The sample consists of roughly 58,000 clones, more than 55% of them appearing once. The sample comprised PBMCs or T cells enriched from blood (not recorded which). Receptors originate from a woman aged 55-75 years who had been exposed to COVID-19. Each CDR3 is given with its conserved first and last residue. Each record gives: D gene, J gene, V gene, CDR3 protein. A D gene is named only where the DNA matches it firmly.

>NA|TRBJ2-1|TRBV27
CASAWGELSEQFF
>TRBD2|TRBJ2-1|TRBV28
CASSYLAGDRNEQFF
>TRBD1|TRBJ2-7|TRBV19
CASSNGQVQYEQYF
>NA|TRBJ2-2|TRBV29-1
CSVVQLTGELFF
>NA|TRBJ1-2|TRBV28
CASSLNRVGDGYTF
>NA|TRBJ2-7|TRBV9
CASSVASRAYEQYF
>NA|TRBJ1-2|TRBV12-3/TRBV12-4
CASSVERSYGYTF
>NA|TRBJ1-2|TRBV7-9
CASSLATMNGYTF
>TRBD1|TRBJ1-1|TRBV18
CASSPVPGTGVKAFF
>NA|TRBJ2-2|TRBV7-2
CASSLTRDTGELFF
>NA|TRBJ1-5|TRBV27
CASRHPGGHQPQHF
>TRBD1|TRBJ1-1|TRBV19
CASSTLDRGGTEAFF
>TRBD1|TRBJ2-3|TRBV2
CAGGTDTDTQYF
>NA|TRBJ2-3|TRBV6-6
CASSPSGDTQYF
>NA|TRBJ2-7|TRBV10-3
CAISNPGIYEQYF
>TRBD1|TRBJ1-2|TRBV4-1
CASSQAGTGYGYTF
>NA|TRBJ1-2|TRBV7-2
CASSPGAGIYGYTF
>TRBD1|TRBJ1-2|TRBV27
CASSLSGQGGYGYTF
>NA|TRBJ1-4|TRBV28
CASSWATGFSNEKLFF
>NA|TRBJ2-2|TRBV24-1
CATSGRGGNTGELFF
>NA|TRBJ2-7|TRBV6-5
CASSLGGGQNYEQYF
>NA|TRBJ1-6|TRBV7-2
CASSLGGPLHF
>NA|TRBJ2-3|TRBV9
CASSATVTGITDTQYF
>NA|TRBJ1-2|TRBV12-3/TRBV12-4
CASSLPMDIHYTF
>NA|TRBJ1-4|TRBV7-9
CASRQDEKLFF
>NA|TRBJ1-6|TRBV28
CASRAGTLHNSPLHF
>NA|TRBJ1-6|TRBV27
CASSLLGASANSPLHF
>TRBD1|TRBJ1-2|TRBV6-6
CASTPGQGNYGYTF
>NA|TRBJ1-2|TRBV29-1
CSVDRAGGYTF
>TRBD2|TRBJ2-5|TRBV18
CASSPRREGRQTQYF
>TRBD1|TRBJ1-1|TRBV19
CASDYRGGTEAFF
>NA|TRBJ2-3|TRBV28
CASSPRGTDTQYF
>TRBD2|TRBJ2-1|TRBV9
CASSVVDGGTNEQFF
>NA|TRBJ2-3|TRBV20-1
CSARATDTQYF
>TRBD2|TRBJ2-3|TRBV4-3
CASSQDVTSGGVEQYF
>TRBD2|TRBJ2-1|TRBV15
CATSPGGPGNEQFF
>NA|TRBJ2-3|TRBV7-3
CASSFTPTDTQYF
>NA|TRBJ1-1|TRBV5-1
CASSPQVNTEAFF
>NA|TRBJ2-3|TRBV5-4
CASSLYEGRDTQYF
>NA|TRBJ2-7|TRBV6-1
CASSEDGRAYEQYF
>TRBD2|TRBJ2-2|TRBV19
CASTPGGTGELFF
>TRBD1|TRBJ1-6|TRBV5-4
CASSFQDRNNSPLHF
>NA|TRBJ1-4|TRBV15
CATSTSGGRANEKLFF
>NA|TRBJ2-1|TRBV5-1
CASSLDGASTTEQFF
>TRBD2|TRBJ2-3|TRBV10-2
CASSLGLAGKLAGTDTQYF
>NA|TRBJ1-6|TRBV7-9
CASSPSGGGNSPLHF
>NA|TRBJ1-1|TRBV12-3/TRBV12-4
CASSFVQFEAFF
>TRBD2|TRBJ2-5|TRBV25-1
CASSSGGNQETQYF
>TRBD1|TRBJ1-5|TRBV19
CASKGDRGRNQPQHF
>TRBD1|TRBJ1-6|TRBV6-2/TRBV6-3
CASSYEGTGGSPLHF
>TRBD2|TRBJ2-1|TRBV11-1
CASSLALMTSGGPKQFF
>TRBD1|TRBJ1-1|TRBV29-1
CSVHRGNTEAFF
>NA|TRBJ2-3|TRBV7-9
CASSLERDTQYF
>TRBD1|TRBJ1-4|TRBV19
CASSSWTGRNEKLFF
>NA|TRBJ1-5|TRBV4-1
CASSQEQGNQPQHF
>NA|TRBJ2-1|TRBV7-9
CASTDNRVTYNEQFF
>TRBD1|TRBJ1-1|TRBV6-6
CASSSRGQGNTEAFF